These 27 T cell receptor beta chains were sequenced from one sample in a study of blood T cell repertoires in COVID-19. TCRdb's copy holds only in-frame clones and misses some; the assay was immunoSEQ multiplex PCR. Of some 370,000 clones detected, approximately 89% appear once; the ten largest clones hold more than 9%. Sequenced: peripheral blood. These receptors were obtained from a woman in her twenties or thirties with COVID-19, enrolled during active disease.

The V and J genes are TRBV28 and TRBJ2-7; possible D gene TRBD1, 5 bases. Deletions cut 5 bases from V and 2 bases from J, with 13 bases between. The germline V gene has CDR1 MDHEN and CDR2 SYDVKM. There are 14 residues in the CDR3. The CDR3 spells CASSHRQKTYEQYF. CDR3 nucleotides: TGTGCCAGCAGTCATCGACAGAAAACCTACGAGCAGTACTTC. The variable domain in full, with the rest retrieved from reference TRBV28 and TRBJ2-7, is DVKVTQSSRYLVKRTGEKVFLECVQDMDHENMFWYRQDPGLGLRLIYFSYDVKMKEKGDIPEGYSVSREKKERFSLILESASTNQTSMYLCASSHRQKTYEQYFGPGTRLTVT.

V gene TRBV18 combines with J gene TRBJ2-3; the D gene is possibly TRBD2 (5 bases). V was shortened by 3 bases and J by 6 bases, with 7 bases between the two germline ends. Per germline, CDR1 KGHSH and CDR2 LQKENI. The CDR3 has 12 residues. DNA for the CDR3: TGTGCCAGCTCACCTGGGGAGGATACGCAGTATTTT. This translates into CASSPGEDTQYF.

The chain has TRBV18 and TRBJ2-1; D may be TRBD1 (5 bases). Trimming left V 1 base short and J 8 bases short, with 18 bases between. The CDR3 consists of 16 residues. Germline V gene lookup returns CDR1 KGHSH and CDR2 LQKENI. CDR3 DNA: TGTGCCAGCTCACCACTCTTGGACATATCAATCGATGAGCAGTTCTTC. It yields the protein CASSPLLDISIDEQFF.

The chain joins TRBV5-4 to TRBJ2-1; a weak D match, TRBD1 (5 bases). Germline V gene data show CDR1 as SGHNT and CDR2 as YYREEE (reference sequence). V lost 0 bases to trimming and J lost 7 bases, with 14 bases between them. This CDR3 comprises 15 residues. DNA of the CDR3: TGTGCCAGCAGCTTGGAAGGGGCTAGTGGGAATGAGCAGTTCTTC. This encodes CASSLEGASGNEQFF. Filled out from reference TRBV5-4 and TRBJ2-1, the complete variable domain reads ETGVTQSPTHLIKTRGQQVTLRCSSQSGHNTVSWYQQALGQGPQFIFQYYREEENGRGNFPPRFSGLQFPNYSSELNVNALELDDSALYLCASSLEGASGNEQFFGPGTRLTVL.

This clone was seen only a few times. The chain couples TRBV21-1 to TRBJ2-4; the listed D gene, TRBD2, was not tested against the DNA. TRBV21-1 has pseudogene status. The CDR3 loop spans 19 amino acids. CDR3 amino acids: CASSKGTSGTVLSKNIQYF. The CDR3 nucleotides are TGTGCCAGCAGCAAGGGGACTAGCGGGACTGTCTTATCCAAAAACATTCAGTACTTC.

The CDR3 region has the DNA TGTGCCAGCAGCCTACTACCGGAATACAATGAGCAGTTCTTC. Protein: CASSLLPEYNEQFF. The gene calls are TRBV6-5 and TRBJ2-1, with D uncertain. The germline CDR1 and CDR2 sequences are MNHEY and SVGAGI. The CDR3 extends over 14 amino acids. Trimming took 6 bases from V and 4 from J, leaving 13 bases between them.

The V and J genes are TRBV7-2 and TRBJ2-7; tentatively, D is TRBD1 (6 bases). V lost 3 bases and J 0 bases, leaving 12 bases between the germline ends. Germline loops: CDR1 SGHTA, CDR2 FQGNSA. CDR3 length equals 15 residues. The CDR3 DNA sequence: TGTGCCAGCAGCTTCCTAACAGGGAGCTCCTACGAGCAGTACTTC. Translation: CASSFLTGSSYEQYF.

CDR3: CASSSPTGDEKLFF. The CDR3 region has the DNA TGTGCCAGCAGCTCACCTACAGGGGATGAAAAACTGTTTTTT. The chain has TRBV7-9 and TRBJ1-4; the match to TRBD1 covers 7 bases. V trimming: 4 bases; J trimming: 6 bases; junction bases outside the gene matches: 5. Germline CDR1 SEHNR, CDR2 FQNEAQ (reference sequence). The CDR3 totals 14 residues.

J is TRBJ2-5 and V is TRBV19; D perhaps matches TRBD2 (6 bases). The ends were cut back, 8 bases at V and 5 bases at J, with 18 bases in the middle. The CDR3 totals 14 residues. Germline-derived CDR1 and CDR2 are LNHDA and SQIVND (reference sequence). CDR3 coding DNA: TGTGCCAGTGGTAGGACGGGAGTGGAGGAGACCCAGTACTTC. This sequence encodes CASGRTGVEETQYF.

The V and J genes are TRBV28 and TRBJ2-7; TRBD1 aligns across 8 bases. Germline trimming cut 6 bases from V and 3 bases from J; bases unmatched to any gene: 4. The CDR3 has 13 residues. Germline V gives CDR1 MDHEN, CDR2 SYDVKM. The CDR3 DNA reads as TGTGCCAGCAGATTGGGACAGGACTACGAGCAGTACTTC. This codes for CASRLGQDYEQYF.

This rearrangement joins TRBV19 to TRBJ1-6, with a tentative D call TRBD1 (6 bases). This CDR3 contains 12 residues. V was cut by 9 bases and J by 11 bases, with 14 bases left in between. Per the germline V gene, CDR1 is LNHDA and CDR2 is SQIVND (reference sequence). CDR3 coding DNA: TGTGCCAGGATTGACAGGATACCACCCCTCCACTTT. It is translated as CARIDRIPPLHF.

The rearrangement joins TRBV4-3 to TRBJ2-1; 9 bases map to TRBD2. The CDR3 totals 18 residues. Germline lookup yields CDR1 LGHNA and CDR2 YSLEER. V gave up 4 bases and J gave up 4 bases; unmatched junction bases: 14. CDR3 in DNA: TGCGCCAGCAGCCTCACCGGGCCAAGCGGGAGGAATTACAATGAGCAGTTCTTC. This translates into CASSLTGPSGRNYNEQFF.

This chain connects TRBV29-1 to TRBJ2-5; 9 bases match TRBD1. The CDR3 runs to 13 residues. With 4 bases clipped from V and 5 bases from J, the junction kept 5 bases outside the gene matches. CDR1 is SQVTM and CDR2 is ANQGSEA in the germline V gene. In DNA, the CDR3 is TGCAGCGTTGCGGGACAGGGTCTGGAGACCCAGTACTTC. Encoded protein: CSVAGQGLETQYF.

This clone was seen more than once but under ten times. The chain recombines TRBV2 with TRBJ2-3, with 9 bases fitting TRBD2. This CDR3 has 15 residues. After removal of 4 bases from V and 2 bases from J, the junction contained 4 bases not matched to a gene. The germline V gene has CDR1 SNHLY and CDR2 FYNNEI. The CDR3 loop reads CASSASGRITDTQYF. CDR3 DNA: TGTGCCAGCAGTGCAAGCGGGAGGATCACAGATACGCAGTATTTT.

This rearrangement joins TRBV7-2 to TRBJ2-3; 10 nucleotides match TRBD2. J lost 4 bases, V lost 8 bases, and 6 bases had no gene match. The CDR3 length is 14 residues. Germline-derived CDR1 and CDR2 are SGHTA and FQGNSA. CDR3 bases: TGTGCCAGCCGCCCTAGCGGGAGTTCAGATACGCAGTATTTT. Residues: CASRPSGSSDTQYF. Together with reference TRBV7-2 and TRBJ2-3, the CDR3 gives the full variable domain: GAGVSQSPSNKVTEKGKDVELRCDPISGHTALYWYRQSLGQGLEFLIYFQGNSAPDKSGLPSDRFSAERTGGSVSTLTIQRTQQEDSAVYLCASRPSGSSDTQYFGPGTRLTVL.

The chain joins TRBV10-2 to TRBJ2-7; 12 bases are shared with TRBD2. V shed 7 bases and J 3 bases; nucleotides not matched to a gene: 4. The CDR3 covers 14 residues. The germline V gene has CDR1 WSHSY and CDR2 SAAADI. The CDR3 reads CASKPGLAGYEQYF. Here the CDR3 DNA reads TGCGCCAGCAAACCGGGACTAGCGGGCTACGAGCAGTACTTC.

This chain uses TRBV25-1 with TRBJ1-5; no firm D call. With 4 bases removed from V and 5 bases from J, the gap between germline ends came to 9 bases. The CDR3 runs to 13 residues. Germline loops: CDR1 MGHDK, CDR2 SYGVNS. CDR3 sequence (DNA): TGTGCCAGCAGTGGGCTGGGCGATCAGCCCCAGCATTTT. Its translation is CASSGLGDQPQHF.

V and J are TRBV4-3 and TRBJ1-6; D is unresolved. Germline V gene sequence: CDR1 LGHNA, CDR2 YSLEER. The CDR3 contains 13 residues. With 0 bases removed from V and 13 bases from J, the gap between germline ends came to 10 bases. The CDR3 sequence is CASSQDRNFPLHF. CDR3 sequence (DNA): TGCGCCAGCAGCCAAGACAGGAACTTCCCCCTCCACTTT.

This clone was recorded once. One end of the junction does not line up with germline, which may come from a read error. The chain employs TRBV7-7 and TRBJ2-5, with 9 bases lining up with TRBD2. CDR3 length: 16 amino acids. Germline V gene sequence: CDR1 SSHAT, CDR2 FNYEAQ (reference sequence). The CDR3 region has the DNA TGTGCTAGCAGCTCCCTGGCGGGAGGGCCGGAGGAGACCCAGTACTTC. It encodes CASSSLAGGPEETQYF.

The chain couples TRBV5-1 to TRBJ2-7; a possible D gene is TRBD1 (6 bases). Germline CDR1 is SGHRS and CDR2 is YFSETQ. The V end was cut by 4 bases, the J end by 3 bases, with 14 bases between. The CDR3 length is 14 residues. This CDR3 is CASSKDGTNYEQYF. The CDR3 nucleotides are TGCGCCAGCAGCAAGGACGGGACAAACTACGAGCAGTACTTC.

CDR3 in DNA: TGTGCCAGCAGTCTCGCCGGGACAGGGGTGGAAAAACTGTTTTTT. This gives the protein CASSLAGTGVEKLFF. The chain recombines TRBV28 with TRBJ1-4; 10 nucleotides line up with TRBD1. Trimming removed 5 bases from V and 8 bases from J; junction bases left unmatched: 8. Per the germline V gene, CDR1 is MDHEN and CDR2 is SYDVKM. CDR3 length: 15 amino acids.

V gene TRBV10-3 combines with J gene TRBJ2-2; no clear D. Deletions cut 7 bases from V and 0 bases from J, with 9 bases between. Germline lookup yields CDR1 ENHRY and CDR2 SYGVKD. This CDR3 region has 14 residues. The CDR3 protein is CAINSLTNTGELFF. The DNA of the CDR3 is TGTGCCATCAATAGTCTCACGAACACCGGGGAGCTGTTTTTT.

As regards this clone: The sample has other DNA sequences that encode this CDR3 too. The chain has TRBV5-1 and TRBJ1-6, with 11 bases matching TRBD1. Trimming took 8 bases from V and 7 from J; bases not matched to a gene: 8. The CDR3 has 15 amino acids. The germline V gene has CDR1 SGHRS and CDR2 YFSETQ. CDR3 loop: CASSGGTGGNSPLHF. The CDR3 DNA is TGCGCCAGTTCAGGAGGGACAGGGGGAAATTCACCCCTCCACTTT.

The CDR3 DNA is TGCGCCAGCAGCCAGGGGGTCCTTAGCGGGAGGGGCTCCTACAATGAGCAGTTCTTC. This gives the protein CASSQGVLSGRGSYNEQFF. The rearrangement joins TRBV4-1 to TRBJ2-1, with TRBD2 identical over 11 bases. This CDR3 has 19 amino acids. V was pared by 3 bases and J by 0 bases, with 10 bases of the junction left unmatched. Germline lookup yields CDR1 MGHRA and CDR2 YSYEKL.

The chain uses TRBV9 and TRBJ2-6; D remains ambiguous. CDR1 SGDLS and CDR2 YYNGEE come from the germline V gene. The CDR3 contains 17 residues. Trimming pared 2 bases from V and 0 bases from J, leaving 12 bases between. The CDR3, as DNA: TGTGCCAGCAGCGTGCGACAACTTAGCTCTGGGGCCAACGTCCTGACTTTC. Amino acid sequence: CASSVRQLSSGANVLTF.

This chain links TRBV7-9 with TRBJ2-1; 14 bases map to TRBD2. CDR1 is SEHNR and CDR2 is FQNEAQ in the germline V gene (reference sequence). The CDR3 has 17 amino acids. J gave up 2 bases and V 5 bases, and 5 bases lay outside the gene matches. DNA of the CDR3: TGTGCCAGCAGCGGGGGACTAGCGGGAGCAGCCTACAATGAGCAGTTCTTC. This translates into CASSGGLAGAAYNEQFF.

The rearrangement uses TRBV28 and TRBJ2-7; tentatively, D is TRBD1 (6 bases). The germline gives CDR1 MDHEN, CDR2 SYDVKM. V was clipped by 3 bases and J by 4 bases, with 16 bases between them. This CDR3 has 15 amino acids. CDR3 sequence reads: CASSFQIRGGYEQYF. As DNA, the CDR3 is TGTGCCAGCAGTTTCCAGATCAGGGGTGGGTACGAGCAGTACTTC.